Given below is one T cell receptor beta chain in context. Germline V CDR1 and CDR2: GTSNPN, SVGIG (reference sequence). The CDR3 spans 15 residues. The data were obtained in a study of shared clonotypes between healthy human individuals. Per sorted-subset replicate PCR, input was 200 to 250 ng DNA, representing about 30,000 T cell genomes. Using immunoSEQ multiplex PCR, the repertoire was profiled, and TCRdb retains in-frame clones only, with some absent. The sample lists some 1,100,000 clones, around 78% occurring once. This receptor was obtained from a young man in good health. Some clones in this sample may be carry-over from other donors' samples. The sequenced sample consisted of memory CD4+ T cells from PBMCs. Documented subset: CD45RA-negative fraction. The chain uses TRBV30 and TRBJ2-5, with D unclear. The DNA end is a closer match to TRBJ2-7, so the J assignment may be wrong. The CDR3 here is CAWSGPGTVSYEQYF. CDR3 DNA sequence: TGTGCCTGGAGTGGGCCTGGTACAGTATCCTACGAGCAGTACTTC.